The rows below give T cell receptor beta chains drawn from one sample of a study of T cell repertoires in cytomegalovirus infection. Using its own MiXCR run on the reads, TCRdb lists one record per CDR3 protein. Counted here are about 200,000 distinct CDR3 sequences, roughly 9.8% occurring once; the ten biggest clones make up 4.6%. The sample was PBMCs. The receptors originated from a human donor in good health (CMV status not recorded). Some clones in this sample may be carry-over from other donors' samples. The CDR3 runs from the conserved cysteine through the conserved F or W. The D gene is left open where the match is weak. Rows may omit the clone size; those that give it use once, few, many or a size class.

TGTGCCTGGTTCCGGACAGACTATGGCTACACCTTC,CAWFRTDYGYTF,many,TRBV30,TRBJ1-2,NA
TGTGCCACCAGTGAGACACACGGAGCGGGGCAGAATGAGCAGTTCTTC,CATSETHGAGQNEQFF,NA,TRBV24-1,TRBJ2-1,TRBD2
TGTGCCAGCAGCTCCGGCGGGGGGGGGCTGAAGACCCAGTACTTC,CASSSGGGGLKTQYF,NA,TRBV7-6,TRBJ2-5,TRBD2
TGTGCCAGCAGCTTGAAGCGGTACACAGATACGCAGTATTTT,CASSLKRYTDTQYF,many,TRBV5-6,TRBJ2-3,NA
TGTGCCAGCAGCTTGGACGGCGGGGGCCGCGGGGAGCTGTTTTTT,CASSLDGGGRGELFF,many,TRBV5-6,TRBJ2-2,NA
TGTGCCAGCAGTCCAAGGACCAAGACCCAGTACTTC,CASSPRTKTQYF,few,TRBV12-3/TRBV12-4,TRBJ2-5,NA
TGTGCCAGTAGTACGGGACAGGGGATATACCATGGCTACACCTTC,CASSTGQGIYHGYTF,many,TRBV19,TRBJ1-2,TRBD1
TGTGCCAGCAGCCAGGGACAGGGGGTAGCCAAAAACATTCAGTACTTC,CASSQGQGVAKNIQYF,NA,TRBV7-9,TRBJ2-4,TRBD1
TGTGCCAGCAGCTTAGCGGGGGGGCCGATTAATGAGCAGTTCTTC,CASSLAGGPINEQFF,many,TRBV7-6,TRBJ2-1,NA
TGTGCCACCGCGACCCAACGCCCAGATACGCAGTATTTT,CATATQRPDTQYF,many,TRBV24-1,TRBJ2-3,NA
TGTGCCAGCAGTTTTCGCAGGGGGCAGAGTGGCTACACCTTC,CASSFRRGQSGYTF,NA,TRBV28,TRBJ1-2,TRBD1